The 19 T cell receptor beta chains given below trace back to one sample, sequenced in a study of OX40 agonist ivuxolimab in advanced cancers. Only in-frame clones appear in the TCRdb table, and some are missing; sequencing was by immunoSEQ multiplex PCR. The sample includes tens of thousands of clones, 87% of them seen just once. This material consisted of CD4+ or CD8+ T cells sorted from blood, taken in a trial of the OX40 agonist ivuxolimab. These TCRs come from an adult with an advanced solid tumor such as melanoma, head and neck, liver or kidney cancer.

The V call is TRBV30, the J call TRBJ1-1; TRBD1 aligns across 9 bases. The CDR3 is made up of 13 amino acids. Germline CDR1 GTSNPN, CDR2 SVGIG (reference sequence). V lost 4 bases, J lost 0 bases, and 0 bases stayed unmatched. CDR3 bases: TGTGCCTGGAACAGGGGGCTGAACACTGAAGCTTTCTTT. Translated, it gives CAWNRGLNTEAFF.

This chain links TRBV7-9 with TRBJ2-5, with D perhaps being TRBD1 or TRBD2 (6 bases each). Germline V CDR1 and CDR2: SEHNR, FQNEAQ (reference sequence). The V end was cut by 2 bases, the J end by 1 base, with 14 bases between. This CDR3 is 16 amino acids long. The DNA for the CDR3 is TGTGCCAGCAGCTTAAGGGGAGGAGGGGGCCAAGAGACCCAGTACTTC. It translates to CASSLRGGGGQETQYF.

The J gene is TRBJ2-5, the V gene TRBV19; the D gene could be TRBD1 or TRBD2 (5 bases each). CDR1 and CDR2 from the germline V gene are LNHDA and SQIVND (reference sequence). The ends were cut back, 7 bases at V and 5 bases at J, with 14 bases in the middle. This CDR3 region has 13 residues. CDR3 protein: CASTKPGRETQYF. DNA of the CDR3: TGTGCCAGTACCAAGCCGGGGCGGGAGACCCAGTACTTC.

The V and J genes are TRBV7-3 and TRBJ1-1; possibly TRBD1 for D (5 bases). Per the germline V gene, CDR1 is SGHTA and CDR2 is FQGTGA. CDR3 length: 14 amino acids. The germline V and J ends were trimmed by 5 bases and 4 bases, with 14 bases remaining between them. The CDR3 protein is CASSLDQRGTEAFF. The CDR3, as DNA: TGTGCCAGCAGCCTTGACCAGAGGGGCACTGAAGCTTTCTTT.

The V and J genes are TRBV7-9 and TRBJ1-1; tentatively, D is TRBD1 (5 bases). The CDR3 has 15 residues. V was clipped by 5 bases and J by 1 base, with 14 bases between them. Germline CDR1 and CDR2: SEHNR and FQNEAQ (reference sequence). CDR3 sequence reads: CASSPRGDPNTEAFF. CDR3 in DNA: TGTGCCAGCAGCCCGAGAGGGGACCCGAACACTGAAGCTTTCTTT. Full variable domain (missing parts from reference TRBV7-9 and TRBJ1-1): DTGVSQNPRHKITKRGQNVTFRCDPISEHNRLYWYRQTLGQGPEFLTYFQNEAQLEKSRLLSDRFSAERPKGSFSTLEIQRTEQGDSAMYLCASSPRGDPNTEAFFGQGTRLTVV.

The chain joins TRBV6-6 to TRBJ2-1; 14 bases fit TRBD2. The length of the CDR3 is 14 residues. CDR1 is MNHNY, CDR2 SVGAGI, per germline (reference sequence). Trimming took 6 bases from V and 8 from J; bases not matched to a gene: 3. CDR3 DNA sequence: TGTGCCAGCAGGGGACTAGCGGGAGTCGATGAGCAGTTCTTC. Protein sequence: CASRGLAGVDEQFF.

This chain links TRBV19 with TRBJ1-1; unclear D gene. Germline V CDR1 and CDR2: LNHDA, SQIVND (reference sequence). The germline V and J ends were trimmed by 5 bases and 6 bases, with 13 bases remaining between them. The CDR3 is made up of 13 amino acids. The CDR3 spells CASSSPRWAEAFF. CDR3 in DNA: TGTGCCAGTAGTTCCCCGAGGTGGGCTGAAGCTTTCTTT.

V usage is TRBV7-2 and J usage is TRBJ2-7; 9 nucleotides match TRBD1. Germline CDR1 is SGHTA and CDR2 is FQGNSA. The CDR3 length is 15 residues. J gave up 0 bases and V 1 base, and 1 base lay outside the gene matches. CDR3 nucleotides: TGTGCCAGCAGCTTAGAGGGACAGGGCTCCTACGAGCAGTACTTC. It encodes CASSLEGQGSYEQYF.

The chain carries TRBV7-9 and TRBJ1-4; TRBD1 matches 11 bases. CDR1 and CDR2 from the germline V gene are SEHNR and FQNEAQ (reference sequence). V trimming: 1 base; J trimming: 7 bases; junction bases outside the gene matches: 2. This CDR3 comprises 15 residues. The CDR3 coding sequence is TGTGCCAGCAGCTTAGTGGGGACAGGGGGTGAAAAACTGTTTTTT. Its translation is CASSLVGTGGEKLFF.

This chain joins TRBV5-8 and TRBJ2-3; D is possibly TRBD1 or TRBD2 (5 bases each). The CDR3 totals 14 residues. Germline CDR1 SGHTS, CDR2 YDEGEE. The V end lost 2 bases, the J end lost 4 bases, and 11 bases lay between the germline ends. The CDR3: CASSLIGGSDTQYF. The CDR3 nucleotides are TGTGCCAGCAGCTTAATTGGGGGTTCAGATACGCAGTATTTT.

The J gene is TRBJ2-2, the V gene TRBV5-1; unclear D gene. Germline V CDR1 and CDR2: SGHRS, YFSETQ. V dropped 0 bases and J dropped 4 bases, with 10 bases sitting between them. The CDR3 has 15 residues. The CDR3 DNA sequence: TGCGCCAGCAGCTTGGGTAGTTTAGGCACCGGGGAGCTGTTTTTT. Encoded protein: CASSLGSLGTGELFF.

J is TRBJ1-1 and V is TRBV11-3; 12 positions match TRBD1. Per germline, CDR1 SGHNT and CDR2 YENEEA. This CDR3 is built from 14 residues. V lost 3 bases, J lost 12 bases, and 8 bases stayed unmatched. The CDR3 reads CASSFFGTGGATFF. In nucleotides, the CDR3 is TGTGCCAGCAGCTTTTTCGGGACAGGGGGCGCGACTTTCTTT.

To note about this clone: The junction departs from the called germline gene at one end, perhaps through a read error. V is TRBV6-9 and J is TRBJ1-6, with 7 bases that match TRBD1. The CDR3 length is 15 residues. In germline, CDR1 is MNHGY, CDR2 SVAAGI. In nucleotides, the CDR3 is TGTGCCAGCAGTTACTCGGACAGGACCGTTTCATCCCTCCACTTT. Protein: CASSYSDRTVSSLHF.

The CDR3 loop reads CASRFIAGGYYEQYF. CDR3 nucleotide sequence: TGTGCCAGCAGATTTATAGCGGGAGGGTACTACGAGCAGTACTTC. The chain links TRBV6-5 to TRBJ2-7; TRBD2 aligns across 11 bases. CDR3 length: 15 residues. The V and J ends lost 6 bases and 3 bases, in that order; junction bases with no gene match: 7. CDR1 is MNHEY, CDR2 SVGAGI, per germline.

CDR3 in DNA: TGTGCCAGCAGCCCGACGACCGGGTCACCCGGGGAGCTGTTTTTT. Its translation: CASSPTTGSPGELFF. The J gene is TRBJ2-2, the V gene TRBV7-7; D gene ambiguous. The length of the CDR3 is 15 residues. V lost 5 bases and J 6 bases, leaving 16 bases between the germline ends. The germline V gene encodes CDR1 SSHAT and CDR2 FNYEAQ (reference sequence).

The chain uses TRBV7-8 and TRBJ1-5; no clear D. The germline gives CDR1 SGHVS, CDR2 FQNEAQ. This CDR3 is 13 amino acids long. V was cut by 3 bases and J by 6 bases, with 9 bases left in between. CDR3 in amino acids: CASSFGGPQPQHF. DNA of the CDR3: TGTGCCAGCAGCTTTGGCGGACCTCAGCCCCAGCATTTT.

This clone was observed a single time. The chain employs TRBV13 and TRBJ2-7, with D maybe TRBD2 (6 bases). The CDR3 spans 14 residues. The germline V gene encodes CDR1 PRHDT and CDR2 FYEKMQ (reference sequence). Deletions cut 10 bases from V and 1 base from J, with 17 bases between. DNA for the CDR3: TGTGCCACCTCATGGAGGGGTGGTTCCTACGAGCAGTACTTC. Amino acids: CATSWRGGSYEQYF.

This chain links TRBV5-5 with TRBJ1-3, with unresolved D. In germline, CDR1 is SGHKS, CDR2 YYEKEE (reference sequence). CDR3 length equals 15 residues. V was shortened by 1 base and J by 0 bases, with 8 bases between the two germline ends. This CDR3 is CASSLTVTSGNTIYF. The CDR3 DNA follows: TGTGCCAGCAGCTTGACGGTAACCTCTGGAAACACCATATATTTT.

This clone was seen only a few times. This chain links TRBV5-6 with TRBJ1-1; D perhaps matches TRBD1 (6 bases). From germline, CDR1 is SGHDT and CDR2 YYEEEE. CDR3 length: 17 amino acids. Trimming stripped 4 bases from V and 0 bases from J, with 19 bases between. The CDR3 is CASSVDLGGRMNTEAFF. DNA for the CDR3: TGTGCCAGCAGCGTAGACTTGGGGGGCCGGATGAACACTGAAGCTTTCTTT. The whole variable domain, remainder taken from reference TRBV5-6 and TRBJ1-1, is DAGVTQSPTHLIKTRGQQVTLRCSPKSGHDTVSWYQQALGQGPQFIFQYYEEEERQRGNFPDRFSGHQFPNYSSELNVNALLLGDSALYLCASSVDLGGRMNTEAFFGQGTRLTVV.